This T cell receptor beta chain was found in a study of cytomegalovirus exposure and HLA in healthy donors. Findings and caveats of the study: Within a later analysis, the majority of CMV-associated TCR beta chains appeared HLA-restricted.

PCR used 60 Vbeta primers and 13 Jbeta primers. Authors' methods: About 12 million of about 80 million unique TCR beta chains were shared, per a later count. Measured with immunoSEQ multiplex PCR; TCRdb has only the in-frame clones, and not every one. V and J calls plus clone size are reproduced from that table; the DNA served to infer D and trimming. Here the sample table reports fewer than 150,000 clones. The V gene's germline CDR1 is SNHLY and CDR2 FYNNEI. There are 18 residues in the CDR3. After removal of 7 bases from V and 0 bases from J, the junction contained 12 bases not matched to a gene. Of note for this clone: Antigen specificity is unknown.

Sequencing was done on a sample of PBMCs. The chain has TRBV2 and TRBJ2-6; TRBD1 aligns across 7 bases. The source of this sequence is a man younger than 35 in good health and CMV-seronegative. Written as DNA, the CDR3 is TGTGCCAGCAAAGAACAGGGGACCTTACTCTCTGGGGCCAACGTCCTGACTTTC. Encoded protein: CASKEQGTLLSGANVLTF. The whole variable domain, remainder taken from reference TRBV2 and TRBJ2-6, is EPEVTQTPSHQVTQMGQEVILRCVPISNHLYFYWYRQILGQKVEFLVSFYNNEISEKSEIFDDQFSVERPDGSNFTLKIRSTKLEDSAMYFCASKEQGTLLSGANVLTFGAGSRLTVL.